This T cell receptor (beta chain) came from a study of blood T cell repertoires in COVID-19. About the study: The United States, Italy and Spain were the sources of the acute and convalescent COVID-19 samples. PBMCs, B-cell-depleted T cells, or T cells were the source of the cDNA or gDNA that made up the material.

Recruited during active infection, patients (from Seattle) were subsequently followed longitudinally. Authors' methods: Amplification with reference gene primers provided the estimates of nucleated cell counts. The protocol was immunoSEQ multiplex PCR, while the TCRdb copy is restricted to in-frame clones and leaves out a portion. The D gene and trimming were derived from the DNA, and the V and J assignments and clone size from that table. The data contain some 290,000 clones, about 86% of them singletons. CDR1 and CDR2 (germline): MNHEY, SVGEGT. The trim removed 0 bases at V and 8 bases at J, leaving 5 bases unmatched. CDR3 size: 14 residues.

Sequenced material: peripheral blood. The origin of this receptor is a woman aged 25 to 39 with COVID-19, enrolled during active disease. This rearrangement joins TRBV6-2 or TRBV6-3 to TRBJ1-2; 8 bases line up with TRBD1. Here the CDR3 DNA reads TGTGCCAGCAGTTACTCCGACAGGGGCGGCGGCTACACCTTC. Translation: CASSYSDRGGGYTF.